What follows is one TCR beta chain and its context. Its antigen is as yet unknown. One junction end disagrees with the germline gene, perhaps due to a read error. The same CDR3 arises from other DNA sequences in this sample as well. The CDR3 consists of 13 residues. The germline CDR1 and CDR2 sequences are SQVTM and ANQGSEA. The data were obtained in a study of beta chain features in type 1 diabetes. Populations isolated by sorting all had purity greater than 95%. Whole-study findings and limits: High-TCR-expressing cells could be over-represented by cDNA sequencing. Naive, central memory and regulatory TCRB repertoires appeared more similar among patients than healthy donors. Within each of all four CD4+ subsets, Type 1 diabetes patients had TCRB CDR3s that were moderately but significantly shorter.

Expressed TCRB transcripts were sequenced after all isolated RNA was converted to cDNA. Produced via immunoSEQ multiplex PCR; TCRdb's table is partial and in-frame only. The sample holds a few hundred thousand clones; less than 15% are singletons and the top ten take approximately 0.02%. The J gene is TRBJ1-1, the V gene TRBV29-1; D unclear. This sequence originates from a woman in her late teens or twenties in good health. Sequencing used naive CD4+ T cells from blood. CDR3 DNA: TGCAGCGTTGAAGCTGGAGCGGGCACTGAGGCTTTCTTT. It encodes CSVEAGAGTEAFF.